This T cell receptor (beta chain) was observed in a study of OX40 agonist ivuxolimab in advanced cancers. Broadly, across the study: The costimulatory receptor OX40 (CD134) was targeted by ivuxolimab, a fully human IgG2 agonistic monoclonal antibody. In the dose-escalation cohort, approximately 82% of patients were male, and the mean age was approximately 60 years with a range of roughly 23 to 90. Partial responses occurred in three dose-escalation patients: two with cutaneous melanoma and one with hepatocellular carcinoma. Prior anti-PD-1, anti-PD-L1 or anti-CTLA-4 therapy was permitted, and approximately 42% of dose-escalation patients had received checkpoint inhibitors. The point of sequencing TCRbeta in the periphery was to test whether ivuxolimab changed TCR sequence diversity and drove clonal T-cell expansion. Intravenous ivuxolimab was administered to patients every 2 weeks at six dose levels: 0.01, 0.1, 0.3, 1.5, 3 and 10 mg/kg. The paper reports the monotherapy dose-escalation portion (N of about 54 patients) of the phase I ivuxolimab trial. Among the approximately 50 dose-escalation patients, 19 had hepatocellular carcinoma, 15 or so melanoma, 9 renal cell carcinoma and 9 head and neck cancer.

Genomic DNA was isolated from the sorted cells so that the TCRbeta CDR3 region could be sequenced. TCRbeta CDR3 regions were sequenced using the immunoSEQ Assay. TCRdb retrieved this table from immuneACCESS and kept in-frame rearrangements only. Not all clones are present; in checked studies, unresolved V genes account for under half, and no reason is known for the remainder. The sample table lists 150,000 to 170,000 clones, 94% of them with a count of one. In total, the top ten clones hold about 0.31% of the sample. Worth noting for this clone: Its specific antigen is unknown. Per-base qualities were not stored, and no clone one base away is much larger.

What the work shows at the level of the full study, not this receptor alone: At doses of 0.1 to 3.0 mg/kg, clonal expansion of both CD4+ and CD8+ T cells in blood was seen between baseline and week 6. On average, CD8+ T cells showed more expanded clones than CD4+ T cells after ivuxolimab. Low levels of normalized T-cell clonal expansion were also seen in some patients who did not respond. Which antigens the clonally expanded peripheral T cells were specific for was not determined. In the 0.1-3.0 mg/kg groups, partial responders had among the lowest normalized peripheral clonal expansion, particularly in CD8+ T cells.

V loses 4 bases, J loses 7 bases, and the germline ends lie 15 bases apart. CDR1 is given as SGHRS and CDR2 as YFSETQ, both from the germline V gene. The CDR3 has 13 amino acids, counting the end cysteine and phenylalanine. The kept DNA is CDR3 alone, 39 bases in frame from the first base. The trial excluded patients who had a history of autoimmune disease or were on systemic immunosuppression. In every dose cohort, peripheral blood was drawn for TCR sequencing at baseline, cycle 4 day 1, and cycle 7 day 1. Samples came from an open-label, multicenter, first-in-human phase I dose-escalation trial of ivuxolimab. The trial enrolled adults with locally advanced or metastatic head and neck squamous cell, hepatocellular, melanoma or renal cell carcinoma. Before TCR sequencing, CD4+ T cells and CD8+ T cells were sorted from peripheral blood as separate populations.

The V gene is TRBV5-1 and the J gene is TRBJ2-7; the D gene is not confidently resolved. This specimen consisted of CD4+ or CD8+ T cells sorted from blood, obtained in a trial of the OX40 agonist ivuxolimab. This TCR derives from an adult with an advanced solid tumor such as melanoma, head and neck, liver or kidney cancer. This receptor carries the CDR3 CASSETGMGEQYF. Read as DNA, the sequence is TGCGCCAGCAGCGAGACGGGTATGGGGGAGCAGTACTTC.